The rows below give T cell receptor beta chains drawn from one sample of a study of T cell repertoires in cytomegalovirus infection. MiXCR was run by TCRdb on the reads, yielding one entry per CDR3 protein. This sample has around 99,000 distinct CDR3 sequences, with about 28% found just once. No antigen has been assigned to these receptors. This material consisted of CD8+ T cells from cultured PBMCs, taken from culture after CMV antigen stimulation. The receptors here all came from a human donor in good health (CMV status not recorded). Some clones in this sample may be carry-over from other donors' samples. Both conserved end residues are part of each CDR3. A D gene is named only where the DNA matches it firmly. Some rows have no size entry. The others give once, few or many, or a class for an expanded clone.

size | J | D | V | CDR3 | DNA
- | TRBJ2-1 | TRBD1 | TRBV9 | CASSVDGDRDNEQFF | TGTGCCAGCAGCGTAGATGGGGACAGGGACAATGAGCAGTTCTTC
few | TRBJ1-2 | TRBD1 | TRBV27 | CASSGQAHYGYTF | TGTGCCAGCAGCGGACAGGCCCACTATGGCTACACCTTC
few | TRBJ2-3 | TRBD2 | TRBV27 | CASSIGLAGLRDTQYF | TGTGCCAGCAGTATAGGGCTAGCGGGGCTCCGCGATACGCAGTATTTT
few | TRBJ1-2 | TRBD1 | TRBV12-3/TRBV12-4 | CASRPRDRGLGGYTF | TGTGCCAGCAGACCCCGGGACAGGGGGCTGGGTGGCTACACCTTC
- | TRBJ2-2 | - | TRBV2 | CASSEAGPGELFF | TGTGCCAGCAGTGAAGCTGGACCCGGGGAGCTGTTTTTT
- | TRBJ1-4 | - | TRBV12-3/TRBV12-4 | CASSPDNEKLFF | TGTGCCAGCAGTCCAGATAATGAAAAACTGTTTTTT
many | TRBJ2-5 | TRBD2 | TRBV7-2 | CASSLSSGTTQYF | TGTGCCAGCAGCTTATCTAGCGGGACTACCCAGTACTTC
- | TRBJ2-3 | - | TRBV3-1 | CASSQELVGLGDTQYF | TGTGCCAGCAGCCAAGAGCTAGTAGGCCTCGGAGATACGCAGTATTTT
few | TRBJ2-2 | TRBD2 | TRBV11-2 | CASSPRTSGVNGELFF | TGTGCCAGCAGCCCCAGGACTAGCGGGGTTAACGGGGAGCTGTTTTTT
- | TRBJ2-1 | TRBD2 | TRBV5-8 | CASSLQASGLNEQFF | TGTGCCAGCAGCCTCCAAGCTAGCGGGCTGAATGAGCAGTTCTTC
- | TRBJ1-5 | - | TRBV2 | CASISSGGSNQPQHF | TGTGCCAGCATCTCTTCGGGGGGAAGCAATCAGCCCCAGCATTTT
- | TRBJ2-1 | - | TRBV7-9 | CASSLGVSSYNEQFF | TGTGCCAGCAGCTTAGGGGTGAGCTCCTACAATGAGCAGTTCTTC
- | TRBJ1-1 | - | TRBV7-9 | CASSLDGVITEAFF | TGTGCCAGCAGCTTAGATGGGGTAATCACTGAAGCTTTCTTT
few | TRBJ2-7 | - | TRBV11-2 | CASSPYNAYEQYF | TGTGCCAGCAGCCCCTATAATGCCTACGAGCAGTACTTC
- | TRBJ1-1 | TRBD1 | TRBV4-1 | CASSQGDSGMNTEAFF | TGCGCCAGCAGCCAAGGGGACAGCGGGATGAACACTGAAGCTTTCTTT
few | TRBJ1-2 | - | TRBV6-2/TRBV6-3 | CASHHEPRFYGYTF | TGTGCCAGCCACCATGAGCCCCGCTTCTATGGCTACACCTTC
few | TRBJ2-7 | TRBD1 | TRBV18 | CASSPDRDYEQYF | TGTGCCAGCTCACCCGACAGGGACTACGAGCAGTACTTC
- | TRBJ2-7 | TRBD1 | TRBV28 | CASSLEAGGNEQYF | TGTGCCAGCAGTTTAGAGGCAGGGGGCAACGAGCAGTACTTC
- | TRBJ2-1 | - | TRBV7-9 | CASSPSVRSYNEQFF | TGTGCCAGCAGCCCCAGCGTCCGCTCCTACAATGAGCAGTTCTTC
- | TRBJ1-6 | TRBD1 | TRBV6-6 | CASSYGQAYNSPLHF | TGTGCCAGCAGTTACGGACAGGCTTATAATTCACCCCTCCACTTT